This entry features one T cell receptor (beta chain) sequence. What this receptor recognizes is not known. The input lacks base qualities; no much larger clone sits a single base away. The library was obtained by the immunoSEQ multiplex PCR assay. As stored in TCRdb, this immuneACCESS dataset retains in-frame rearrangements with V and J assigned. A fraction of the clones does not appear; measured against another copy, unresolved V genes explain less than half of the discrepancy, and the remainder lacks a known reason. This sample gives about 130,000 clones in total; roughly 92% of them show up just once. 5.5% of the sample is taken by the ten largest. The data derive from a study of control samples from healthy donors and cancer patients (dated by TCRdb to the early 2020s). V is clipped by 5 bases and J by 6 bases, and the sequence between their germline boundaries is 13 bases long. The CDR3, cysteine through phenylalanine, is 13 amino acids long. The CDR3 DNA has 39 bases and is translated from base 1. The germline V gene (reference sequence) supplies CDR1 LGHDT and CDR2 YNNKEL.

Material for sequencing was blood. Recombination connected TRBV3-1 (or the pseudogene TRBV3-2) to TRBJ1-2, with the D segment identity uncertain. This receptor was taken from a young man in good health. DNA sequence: TGTGCCAGCAGCGCCGATAATAGGGATGGCTACACCTTC. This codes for CASSADNRDGYTF.